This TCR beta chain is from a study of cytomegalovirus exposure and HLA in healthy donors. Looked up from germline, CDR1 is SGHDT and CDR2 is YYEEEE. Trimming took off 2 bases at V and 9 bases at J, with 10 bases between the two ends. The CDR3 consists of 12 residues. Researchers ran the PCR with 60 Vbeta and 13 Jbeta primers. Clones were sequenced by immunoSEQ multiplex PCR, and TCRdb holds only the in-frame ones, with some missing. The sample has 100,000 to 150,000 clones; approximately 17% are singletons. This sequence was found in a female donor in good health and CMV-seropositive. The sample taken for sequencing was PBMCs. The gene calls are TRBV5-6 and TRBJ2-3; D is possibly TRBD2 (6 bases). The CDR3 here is CASSFRGVTQYF. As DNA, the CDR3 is TGTGCCAGCAGCTTTCGCGGGGTAACGCAGTATTTT.